Each of the 12 T cell receptor beta chains below was sequenced from the same sample in a study of CD8 T cells in Susac syndrome. RNA in amounts of roughly 0.45 to 1 ug was reverse transcribed with random hexamers. TCRdb processed the immunoSEQ multiplex PCR reads anew with MiXCR; each CDR3 protein has one entry. This sample has about 94,000 distinct CDR3 sequences, with roughly 94% found just once. Input material: CD4+ T cells from PBMCs. These receptors came from a human donor with Susac syndrome.

This chain uses TRBV29-1 with TRBJ2-7, with D perhaps TRBD1 (6 bases). CDR1 and CDR2 (germline): SQVTM, ANQGSEA. The ends were cut back, 1 base at V and 6 bases at J, with 19 bases in the middle. The CDR3 sequence is 15 residues long. The CDR3 bases are TGCAGCGTTGAAGGGGCTGCTGCAGGGGATACCGAGCAGTACTTC. Protein: CSVEGAAAGDTEQYF.

The chain couples TRBV4-1 to TRBJ1-2, with TRBD1 as a possible D gene (6 bases). CDR3 length equals 14 residues. CDR1 is MGHRA, CDR2 YSYEKL, per germline. V gave up 3 bases and J gave up 5 bases, with 13 bases separating them. The CDR3 here is CASSHGGREYGYTF. CDR3 bases: TGCGCCAGCAGCCACGGGGGGCGAGAATATGGCTACACCTTC.

The J gene is TRBJ1-1, the V gene TRBV12-3 or TRBV12-4; possibly TRBD1 for D (5 bases). The CDR3 runs 12 residues. V lost 2 bases and J lost 11, with 12 bases in between. This chain's CDR3 is CASSLLGVGAFF. DNA of the CDR3: TGTGCCAGCAGTTTACTGGGGGTTGGGGCTTTCTTT.

This clonotype appeared a single time. The chain combines TRBV4-1 with TRBJ1-6; 7 bases agree with TRBD1. The trim removed 1 base at V and 5 bases at J, leaving 5 bases unmatched. CDR1 and CDR2 (germline): MGHRA, YSYEKL. The CDR3 covers 16 residues. CDR3 sequence: CASSQGQGGNNSPLHF. The CDR3 DNA reads TGCGCCAGCAGCCAAGGACAGGGAGGAAATAATTCACCCCTCCACTTT.

V usage is TRBV19 and J usage is TRBJ1-2; the match to TRBD1 covers 7 bases. This CDR3 comprises 14 residues. Losses at the gene ends were 5 bases for V and 4 bases for J; bases not matched to a gene: 7. The V gene's germline CDR1 is LNHDA and CDR2 SQIVND (reference sequence). The CDR3: CASSPTSGGYGYTF. CDR3 nucleotide sequence: TGTGCCAGTAGTCCTACCTCAGGGGGCTATGGCTACACCTTC.

The sample holds one count of this clonotype. The chain uses TRBV12-3 or TRBV12-4 and TRBJ2-1, with 12 bases fitting TRBD2. V trimming: 7 bases; J trimming: 6 bases; junction bases outside the gene matches: 4. CDR3 length equals 14 residues. The CDR3 bases are TGTGCCAGCACCTTACTAGCGGGAGGCAATGAGCAGTTCTTC. Translating gives CASTLLAGGNEQFF.

The J gene is TRBJ2-1, the V gene TRBV6-5; 8 nucleotides align to TRBD2. Germline V CDR1 and CDR2: MNHEY, SVGAGI. CDR3 size: 12 residues. V gave up 10 bases and J gave up 8 bases; unmatched junction bases: 7. The chain's CDR3 is CATQTSAHEQFF. The CDR3 nucleotides are TGTGCCACCCAGACTAGCGCCCATGAGCAGTTCTTC.

The CDR3: CASSLSGTGGNQPQHF. As DNA, the CDR3 is TGTGCCAGCAGTTTATCTGGGACAGGGGGCAATCAGCCCCAGCATTTT. The rearrangement joins TRBV27 to TRBJ1-5; 10 nucleotides line up with TRBD1. Germline V gene lookup returns CDR1 MNHEY and CDR2 SMNVEV (reference sequence). Trimming took 0 bases from V and 2 from J; bases not matched to a gene: 1. The CDR3 consists of 16 residues.

This clonotype was detected once. This chain joins TRBV15 and TRBJ1-3; D is unclear. In germline, CDR1 is LNHNV, CDR2 YYDKDF (reference sequence). This CDR3 has 19 amino acids. V was trimmed by 0 bases and J by 4 bases, leaving 22 bases between them. The CDR3 is CATSRDRGTYGRPGNTIYF. The CDR3 bases are TGTGCCACCAGCAGAGATCGGGGAACATATGGCCGTCCCGGAAACACCATATATTTT.

This chain links TRBV3-1 with TRBJ2-7, with 7 bases fitting TRBD2. The CDR3 covers 15 residues. Germline V gene data show CDR1 as LGHDT and CDR2 as YNNKEL (reference sequence). J gave up 6 bases and V 5 bases, and 13 bases lay outside the gene matches. This chain's CDR3 is CASSSYGTNRAEQYF. CDR3 bases: TGTGCCAGCAGCTCTTACGGGACTAATCGGGCCGAGCAGTACTTC.

The V gene is TRBV30, the J gene TRBJ1-6; 9 bases fit TRBD1. The CDR3 extends over 12 amino acids. CDR1 and CDR2 from the germline V gene are GTSNPN and SVGIG (reference sequence). Trimming at V came to 5 bases and at J to 7 bases, leaving 0 bases not matched to a gene. This chain's CDR3 is CAWGQGNSPLHF. In DNA, the CDR3 is TGTGCCTGGGGACAGGGGAATTCACCCCTCCACTTT.

The chain links TRBV11-3 to TRBJ2-1; D is perhaps TRBD1 (6 bases). Trimming took 0 bases from V and 2 from J, leaving 8 bases between them. Germline lookup yields CDR1 SGHNT and CDR2 YENEEA. The CDR3 covers 15 residues. The CDR3 DNA sequence: TGTGCCAGCAGCTTAGAGGGGGCCGCCTACAATGAGCAGTTCTTC. Protein: CASSLEGAAYNEQFF.